This entry lists 24 T cell receptor beta chains sequenced from one sample in a study of PD-1 blockade in classical Hodgkin lymphoma. Time point indicated: cycle 4 day 1 (C4D1), after more than five weeks of nivolumab. Each patient experienced a relapse that followed autologous stem cell transplantation, and brentuximab vedotin exposure varied. Negative selection with magnetic separation was used to purify CD4+ T cells from thawed PBMCs. Repertoires were generated with immunoSEQ multiplex PCR, while TCRdb's copy carries only in-frame clones and drops some. The sample contains 25,000 to 35,000 clones, approximately 85% of which appear only once. Specimen: CD4+ T cells from blood, collected before the fourth cycle of nivolumab. The receptors here all came from a human donor with classical Hodgkin lymphoma.

V usage is TRBV5-4 and J usage is TRBJ2-1; weak D call: TRBD2 (6 bases). This CDR3 region has 15 residues. The germline V and J ends were trimmed by 0 bases and 3 bases, with 10 bases remaining between them. Germline V CDR1 and CDR2: SGHNT, YYREEE (reference sequence). The CDR3 loop reads CASSLAQRVYNEQFF. The CDR3 DNA reads as TGTGCCAGCAGCTTGGCCCAGCGGGTCTACAATGAGCAGTTCTTC.

This sequence joins TRBV10-2 and TRBJ2-6, with D perhaps matching TRBD1 (6 bases). This CDR3 is built from 15 residues. CDR1 and CDR2 from the germline V gene are WSHSY and SAAADI. With 5 bases removed from V and 0 bases from J, the gap between germline ends came to 8 bases. CDR3 sequence reads: CASSRQDSGANVLTF. CDR3 DNA sequence: TGCGCCAGCAGTCGACAGGACTCTGGGGCCAACGTCCTGACTTTC.

The genes are TRBV10-3 and TRBJ1-1; D gene uncertain. V shed 2 bases and J shed 4 bases, with 8 bases lying between them. Germline V gene data show CDR1 as ENHRY and CDR2 as SYGVKD. CDR3 length: 13 amino acids. CDR3 sequence (DNA): TGTGCCATCAGTGAGGGGGTGGGCACTGAAGCTTTCTTT. Amino acids: CAISEGVGTEAFF.

This clone was counted a few times. An end of the junction does not agree with germline; a read error may underlie this. The genes are TRBV5-4 and TRBJ2-7; D uncertain. The CDR3 has 14 amino acids. CDR1 is SGHNT, CDR2 YYREEE, per germline (reference sequence). CDR3 region: CASRLGPSSYEQYF. The CDR3, as DNA: TGTGCCAGCAGATTGGGCCCAAGCTCCTACGAGCAGTACTTC.

V is TRBV10-1 and J is TRBJ2-3; 10 nucleotides align to TRBD2. Germline V CDR1 and CDR2: WNHNN, SYGVQD (reference sequence). The CDR3 sequence is 16 residues long. The ends lost 0 bases at V and 6 bases at J; junction bases unmatched: 6. The CDR3: CASSESPSGSRDTQYF. DNA for the CDR3: TGCGCCAGCAGTGAGTCGCCTAGCGGGAGCAGGGATACGCAGTATTTT.

In DNA form, the CDR3 reads TGTGCCAGTAGTATAGAGGATAGGGGGCTGTCCCAGCATTTT. Translation gives CASSIEDRGLSQHF. The V gene is TRBV19, the J gene TRBJ1-5, with TRBD1 identical over 7 bases. The CDR3 runs to 14 residues. Germline loops: CDR1 LNHDA, CDR2 SQIVND (reference sequence). With V trimmed by 0 bases and J by 11 bases, 7 bases remained unmatched.

The chain combines TRBV11-2 with TRBJ2-5; D is unclear. This CDR3 is built from 13 residues. Germline V gives CDR1 SGHAT, CDR2 FQNNGV. With 5 bases removed from V and 5 bases from J, the gap between germline ends came to 12 bases. CDR3 nucleotides: TGTGCCAGCAGCGCGGTTTCGTCGGAGACCCAGTACTTC. Its translation is CASSAVSSETQYF.

CDR3 in amino acids: CASSQGRAEDIQYF. In DNA, the CDR3 is TGTGCCAGTAGTCAGGGAAGGGCGGAGGACATTCAGTACTTC. The chain carries TRBV19 and TRBJ2-4; TRBD1 or TRBD2 may be the D gene (5 bases each). The germline gives CDR1 LNHDA, CDR2 SQIVND (reference sequence). Trimming removed 5 bases from V and 8 bases from J, with 16 bases in between. This CDR3 is built from 14 residues.

The chain employs TRBV6-1 and TRBJ2-4; D unclear. V was trimmed by 0 bases and J by 4 bases, leaving 7 bases between them. In germline, CDR1 is MNHNS, CDR2 SASEGT. The CDR3 runs to 14 residues. For the CDR3, the DNA is TGTGCCAGCAGTGAAGCGCAAGGAAAAAACATTCAGTACTTC. Residues: CASSEAQGKNIQYF.

CDR3 region: CASSPLALGGTVLNEQFF. As DNA, the CDR3 is TGTGCCAGCTCACCATTAGCCCTCGGTGGCACGGTTCTCAATGAGCAGTTCTTC. The chain uses TRBV18 and TRBJ2-1; unclear D gene. Germline V gene sequence: CDR1 KGHSH, CDR2 LQKENI. The CDR3 consists of 18 residues. Trimming cost V 2 bases and J 6 bases, with 23 bases left between them.

This clone was seen more than once but under ten times. The V and J genes are TRBV2 and TRBJ1-2; 10 bases are a match to TRBD1. The CDR3 spans 12 residues. With 10 bases clipped from V and 8 bases from J, the junction kept 7 bases outside the gene matches. Germline CDR1 SNHLY, CDR2 FYNNEI. The CDR3 bases are TGTGCCATCAGGGACAGGGGAATCGGCTACACCTTC. Its translation is CAIRDRGIGYTF.

The chain couples TRBV6-5 to TRBJ2-3; D ambiguous. V shed 7 bases and J shed 5 bases, with 16 bases lying between them. The CDR3 is 14 amino acids. Germline V gene data show CDR1 as MNHEY and CDR2 as SVGAGI. CDR3 sequence reads: CASTDRSKLDTQYF. CDR3 sequence (DNA): TGTGCCAGCACCGATAGGAGTAAACTAGATACGCAGTATTTT.

For the CDR3, the DNA is TGTGCCAGCAGCTTGGTCGCTAATTCCTACGAGCAGTACTTC. Its translation is CASSLVANSYEQYF. The V and J genes are TRBV5-4 and TRBJ2-7; D not resolved. The CDR3 extends over 14 amino acids. CDR1 is SGHNT, CDR2 YYREEE, per germline (reference sequence). V was trimmed by 0 bases and J by 1 base, leaving 8 bases between them.

The rearrangement uses TRBV5-5 and TRBJ2-7, with 11 bases identical to TRBD1. V was clipped by 2 bases and J by 5 bases; unmatched bases: 9. The germline V gene encodes CDR1 SGHKS and CDR2 YYEKEE (reference sequence). This CDR3 region has 16 residues. As DNA, the CDR3 is TGTGCCAGCAGCTTTTTCACCGGGACAGGGGGTGACGAGCAGTACTTC. Amino acids: CASSFFTGTGGDEQYF.

The chain combines TRBV28 with TRBJ2-6, with 10 positions matching TRBD1. The germline V gene encodes CDR1 MDHEN and CDR2 SYDVKM. The ends lost 10 bases at V and 2 bases at J; junction bases unmatched: 14. This CDR3 spans 18 amino acids. CDR3 nucleotides: TGTGCCACCCTCAACCGGGACAGGGGTCGCACTGGGGCCAACGTCCTGACTTTC. Its protein is CATLNRDRGRTGANVLTF.

The rearrangement uses TRBV7-2 and TRBJ2-3; 8 positions agree with TRBD2. Germline values: CDR1 SGHTA, CDR2 FQGNSA. There are 16 residues in the CDR3. V was clipped by 4 bases and J by 0 bases; unmatched bases: 6. The CDR3 DNA is TGTGCCAGCAGCTCTGCCGGGACTAGAAGCACAGATACGCAGTATTTT. Translation gives CASSSAGTRSTDTQYF.

This chain links TRBV18 with TRBJ2-7; 7 bases are shared with TRBD2. Germline values: CDR1 KGHSH, CDR2 LQKENI. The V gene end was trimmed by 3 bases and the J gene end by 10 bases; junction bases not matched to a gene: 12. There are 14 residues in the CDR3. CDR3 in amino acids: CASSPSGVAGVQYF. CDR3 DNA sequence: TGTGCCAGCTCACCCTCCGGGGTAGCGGGTGTTCAGTACTTC.

The genes are TRBV5-8 and TRBJ1-5; 9 nucleotides line up with TRBD1. The CDR3 contains 15 residues. With 1 base clipped from V and 6 bases from J, the junction kept 5 bases outside the gene matches. The germline V gene encodes CDR1 SGHTS and CDR2 YDEGEE. As DNA, the CDR3 is TGTGCCAGCAGCTTGTTCACAGGGGGCAGTCAGCCCCAGCATTTT. As protein: CASSLFTGGSQPQHF. Full variable domain (remainder filled in from reference TRBV5-8 and TRBJ1-5): EAGVTQSPTHLIKTRGQQATLRCSPISGHTSVYWYQQALGLGLQFLLWYDEGEERNRGNFPPRFSGRQFPNYSSELNVNALELEDSALYLCASSLFTGGSQPQHFGDGTRLSIL.

This chain uses TRBV18 with TRBJ1-5; D not resolved. Germline assignment: CDR1 KGHSH and CDR2 LQKENI. This CDR3 spans 14 amino acids. Trimming left V 2 bases short and J 3 bases short, with 8 bases between. Here the CDR3 DNA reads TGTGCCAGCTCACCAGGCGGAAACAATCAGCCCCAGCATTTT. This codes for CASSPGGNNQPQHF.

This clone occurred a few times. This chain connects TRBV15 to TRBJ2-1; 7 bases are shared with TRBD2. In germline, CDR1 is LNHNV, CDR2 YYDKDF (reference sequence). V dropped 9 bases and J dropped 0; count of bases not matched to a gene: 8. The length of the CDR3 is 15 residues. DNA for the CDR3: TGTGCCACGACGCGGGAGAGCGGCTCCTACAATGAGCAGTTCTTC. The encoded protein is CATTRESGSYNEQFF.

This chain uses TRBV30 with TRBJ2-7; 9 bases fit TRBD1. With 7 bases clipped from V and 1 base from J, the junction kept 2 bases outside the gene matches. Germline-derived CDR1 and CDR2 are GTSNPN and SVGIG (reference sequence). The CDR3 contains 12 residues. The CDR3 region is CASGTGSYEQYF. The CDR3, as DNA: TGTGCCTCAGGGACAGGGTCCTACGAGCAGTACTTC.

The chain has TRBV14 and TRBJ1-4; D might be TRBD1 (5 bases). The V gene lost 3 bases and the J gene lost 4 bases, with 15 bases spanning the gap. The CDR3 spans 16 residues. CDR1 is SGHDN, CDR2 FVKESK, per germline. The CDR3 protein is CASSHGRRDFNEKLFF. In DNA, the CDR3 is TGTGCCAGCAGCCACGGACGCAGGGACTTTAATGAAAAACTGTTTTTT.

This clone was seen once. The genes are TRBV7-9 and TRBJ2-5, with TRBD2 matching 12 bases. With 6 bases clipped from V and 5 bases from J, the junction kept 7 bases outside the gene matches. This CDR3 contains 15 residues. CDR1 is SEHNR, CDR2 FQNEAQ, per germline (reference sequence). The CDR3, as DNA: TGTGCCAGCAGTTTCAGACTAGCGGGAGTGGAGACCCAGTACTTC. It codes for CASSFRLAGVETQYF.

The V gene is TRBV6-5, the J gene TRBJ1-4; TRBD1 is a possible D gene (5 bases). Trimming shortened V by 5 bases and J by 4 bases, and 14 bases separated the two germline ends. Germline CDR1 reads MNHEY; CDR2 reads SVGAGI. The CDR3 has 15 amino acids. In DNA form, the CDR3 reads TGTGCCAGCAGTAGGGGTACAGGAGTTAATGAAAAACTGTTTTTT. It yields the protein CASSRGTGVNEKLFF.